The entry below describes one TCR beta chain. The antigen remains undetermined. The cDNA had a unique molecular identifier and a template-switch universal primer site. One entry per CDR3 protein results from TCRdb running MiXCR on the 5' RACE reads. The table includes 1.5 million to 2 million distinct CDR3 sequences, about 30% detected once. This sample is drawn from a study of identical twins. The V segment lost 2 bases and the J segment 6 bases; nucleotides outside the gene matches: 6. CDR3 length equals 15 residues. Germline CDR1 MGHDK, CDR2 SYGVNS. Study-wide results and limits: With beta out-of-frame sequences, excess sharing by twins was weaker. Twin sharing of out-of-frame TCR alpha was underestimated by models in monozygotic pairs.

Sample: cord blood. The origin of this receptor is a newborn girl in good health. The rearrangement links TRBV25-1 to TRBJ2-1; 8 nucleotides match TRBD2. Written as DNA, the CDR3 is TGTGCCAGCAGTGAAGCGGGACTAGGTCGCAATGAGCAGTTCTTC. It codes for CASSEAGLGRNEQFF.